What follows are 25 T cell receptor beta chains derived from one specimen sequenced in a study of T cells in localized non-small cell lung cancer (dated by TCRdb to about 2020). Libraries were made using the immunoSEQ multiplex PCR assay. What TCRdb holds here is the immuneACCESS table cut down to in-frame rearrangements. Part of the clones is not present; checked against another copy, under half of the missing clones reflect an unresolved V gene, and the others are unexplained. Counted in this sample were 55,000 to 75,000 clones; roughly nine tenths of them appeared once. The ten most abundant clones make up 21% of the sample. Sequenced here: peripheral blood, sampled before any cancer treatment. Receptors were obtained from a male donor at least 60 years old with stage III squamous cell lung carcinoma.

The V and J genes are TRBV19 and TRBJ1-5; tentative D call: TRBD1 (5 bases). The CDR3 is 15 amino acids. Germline V gives CDR1 LNHDA, CDR2 SQIVND (reference sequence). V gave up 11 bases and J gave up 4 bases, with 21 bases separating them. For the CDR3, the DNA is TGTGCCGGATCCCCTCAGCGGGGGATAAATCAGCCCCAGCATTTT. Its translation is CAGSPQRGINQPQHF.

This clone came up a few times. This sequence joins TRBV14 and TRBJ2-1, with D maybe TRBD1 (6 bases). Germline V gene data show CDR1 as SGHDN and CDR2 as FVKESK. The CDR3 extends over 14 amino acids. V was shortened by 1 base and J by 5 bases, with 9 bases between the two germline ends. The CDR3 DNA follows: TGTGCCAGCAGCCAAGTAAGGACAGACAATGAGCAGTTCTTC. This gives the protein CASSQVRTDNEQFF.

This sequence joins TRBV7-9 and TRBJ2-5; 8 bases align to TRBD2. CDR1 and CDR2 (germline): SEHNR, FQNEAQ (reference sequence). This CDR3 region has 14 residues. V lost 5 bases, J lost 6 bases, and 8 bases stayed unmatched. This CDR3 is CASSDGGAVQTQYF. The CDR3 DNA sequence: TGTGCCAGCAGCGACGGGGGGGCCGTCCAGACCCAGTACTTC.

The chain recombines TRBV2 with TRBJ2-3; 10 bases are shared with TRBD2. V lost 5 bases to trimming and J lost 6 bases; unmatched junction nucleotides: 8. From germline, CDR1 is SNHLY and CDR2 FYNNEI. The CDR3 is 15 amino acids. CDR3 DNA sequence: TGTGCCAGCAGTCCGGGACTAGCGTCCCGGGATACGCAGTATTTT. Its protein product is CASSPGLASRDTQYF.

The chain uses TRBV7-2 and TRBJ2-7, with 9 bases aligning to TRBD1. V lost 4 bases, J lost 2 bases, and 3 bases stayed unmatched. The CDR3 runs to 14 residues. Germline CDR1 and CDR2: SGHTA and FQGNSA. CDR3 coding DNA: TGTGCCAGCAGCTGGGGGACAGGGACCTACGAGCAGTACTTC. Translated: CASSWGTGTYEQYF.

The chain couples TRBV5-4 to TRBJ1-6, with D tentatively TRBD1 (6 bases). There are 15 residues in the CDR3. The germline CDR1 and CDR2 sequences are SGHNT and YYREEE (reference sequence). V was trimmed by 6 bases and J by 3 bases, leaving 13 bases between them. CDR3 region: CASTFEGGYNSPLHF. In DNA, the CDR3 is TGTGCCAGCACCTTTGAGGGGGGCTATAATTCACCCCTCCACTTT.

The chain is built from TRBV6-1 and TRBJ1-5; the D is unclear. The CDR3 sequence is 13 residues long. Trimming removed 5 bases at V and 0 bases at J, with 5 bases between. Germline V lookup: CDR1 MNHNS, CDR2 SASEGT. The CDR3 sequence is CASSSGSNQPQHF. The CDR3 nucleotides read TGTGCCAGCAGTAGTGGTAGCAATCAGCCCCAGCATTTT.

This clone appeared a single time. The rearrangement links TRBV5-1 to TRBJ1-5; the D gene is possibly TRBD1 (5 bases). The CDR3 has 14 amino acids. Germline V lookup: CDR1 SGHRS, CDR2 YFSETQ. Trimming removed 0 bases from V and 6 bases from J, with 10 bases in between. CDR3 DNA: TGCGCCAGCAGCTTGGGCGGGGCCGGTCAGCCCCAGCATTTT. Translating gives CASSLGGAGQPQHF.

The rearrangement links TRBV10-3 to TRBJ2-1; 7 bases map to TRBD2. This CDR3 has 12 amino acids. V was clipped by 11 bases and J by 5 bases; unmatched bases: 6. Looked up from germline, CDR1 is ENHRY and CDR2 is SYGVKD. CDR3 amino acids: CAGGGHNNEQFF. CDR3 sequence (DNA): TGTGCCGGCGGGGGTCACAACAATGAGCAGTTCTTC.

The chain uses TRBV14 and TRBJ1-2; no reliable D call. V lost 0 bases and J 4 bases, leaving 9 bases between the germline ends. Germline assignment: CDR1 SGHDN and CDR2 FVKESK. CDR3 length: 14 residues. The DNA of the CDR3 is TGTGCCAGCAGCCAAGAAGCCAGAACCTATGGCTACACCTTC. Protein product: CASSQEARTYGYTF.

The chain employs TRBV7-9 and TRBJ2-5; D is tentatively TRBD1 or TRBD2 (5 bases each). The germline V gene has CDR1 SEHNR and CDR2 FQNEAQ (reference sequence). CDR3 length equals 15 residues. V dropped 1 base and J dropped 1 base, with 10 bases sitting between them. The CDR3: CASSLGSGPQETQYF. The CDR3 DNA sequence: TGTGCCAGCAGCTTAGGATCGGGACCCCAAGAGACCCAGTACTTC.

CDR3 loop: CASSLVKGARETQYF. CDR3 DNA sequence: TGTGCCAGCAGCTTAGTAAAGGGGGCGCGGGAGACCCAGTACTTC. The V call is TRBV7-2, the J call TRBJ2-5; 7 bases align to TRBD1. V lost 1 base to trimming and J lost 5 bases; unmatched junction nucleotides: 7. In germline, CDR1 is SGHTA, CDR2 FQGNSA. The CDR3 is 15 amino acids.

CDR3 bases: TGTGCCAGCAGCGCCGGGACAGGGCGGACCGGGGAGCTGTTTTTT. It translates to CASSAGTGRTGELFF. The V and J genes are TRBV7-2 and TRBJ2-2; 9 nucleotides align to TRBD1. Trimming removed 5 bases from V and 5 bases from J; junction bases left unmatched: 6. CDR3 length: 15 amino acids. CDR1 SGHTA and CDR2 FQGNSA come from the germline V gene.

This clone was observed a handful of times. The CDR3 region is CASSIPGTGGNQPQHF. CDR3 sequence (DNA): TGTGCCAGTAGTATCCCAGGGACAGGGGGCAATCAGCCCCAGCATTTT. The chain links TRBV19 to TRBJ1-5; TRBD1 matches 10 bases. The J segment lost 2 bases and the V segment lost 3 bases, leaving 4 bases of the junction unmatched. Germline CDR1 reads LNHDA; CDR2 reads SQIVND (reference sequence). This CDR3 is 16 amino acids long.

This chain connects TRBV29-1 to TRBJ1-2; D possibly corresponds to TRBD1 (5 bases). There are 15 residues in the CDR3. CDR1 is SQVTM, CDR2 ANQGSEA, per germline. V was trimmed by 1 base and J by 4 bases, leaving 16 bases between them. In DNA form, the CDR3 reads TGCAGCGTTGAAGGGGGGGTACGCGGATTCTATGGCTACACCTTC. Translation gives CSVEGGVRGFYGYTF.

This clone was found a few times. This rearrangement joins TRBV11-3 to TRBJ1-5; D gene uncertain. The V gene lost 5 bases and the J gene lost 0 bases, with 17 bases spanning the gap. Germline assignment: CDR1 SGHNT and CDR2 YENEEA. CDR3 length equals 17 residues. The CDR3 here is CASSTLPGPYSNQPQHF. The CDR3 DNA follows: TGTGCCAGCAGCACTCTCCCGGGCCCCTATAGCAATCAGCCCCAGCATTTT. Looking up the rest from reference TRBV11-3 and TRBJ1-5 gives the full variable domain: EAGVVQSPRYKIIEKKQPVAFWCNPISGHNTLYWYLQNLGQGPELLIRYENEEAVDDSQLPKDRFSAERLKGVDSTLKIQPAELGDSAVYLCASSTLPGPYSNQPQHFGDGTRLSIL.

The J gene is TRBJ2-3, the V gene TRBV28; 8 bases align to TRBD1. The CDR3 has 17 residues. Germline CDR1 reads MDHEN; CDR2 reads SYDVKM. With 5 bases clipped from V and 2 bases from J, the junction kept 12 bases outside the gene matches. CDR3 DNA: TGTGCCAGCAGTACACGACAGGGGTGGAGAAACACAGATACGCAGTATTTT. It translates to CASSTRQGWRNTDTQYF. The entire variable domain, with the rest obtained from reference TRBV28 and TRBJ2-3, is as follows: DVKVTQSSRYLVKRTGEKVFLECVQDMDHENMFWYRQDPGLGLRLIYFSYDVKMKEKGDIPEGYSVSREKKERFSLILESASTNQTSMYLCASSTRQGWRNTDTQYFGPGTRLTVL.

The V call is TRBV5-8, the J call TRBJ2-2; D might be TRBD1 (6 bases). This CDR3 is built from 14 residues. V was clipped by 3 bases and J by 3 bases, with 9 bases between them. Per germline, CDR1 SGHTS and CDR2 YDEGEE. The CDR3, as DNA: TGTGCCAGCAGCTCAGGACAGTACACCGGGGAGCTGTTTTTT. Protein product: CASSSGQYTGELFF. The full variable domain, completed using reference TRBV5-8 and TRBJ2-2, is EAGVTQSPTHLIKTRGQQATLRCSPISGHTSVYWYQQALGLGLQFLLWYDEGEERNRGNFPPRFSGRQFPNYSSELNVNALELEDSALYLCASSSGQYTGELFFGEGSRLTVL.

V gene TRBV4-3 combines with J gene TRBJ2-2; tentatively, D is TRBD1 (6 bases). CDR3 length: 15 residues. Between the trimmed V and J ends, which lost 0 bases and 2 bases, there was a span of 7 bases. The germline V gene encodes CDR1 LGHNA and CDR2 YSLEER. The CDR3 DNA reads as TGCGCCAGCAGCCAAGAAGGGACAAACACCGGGGAGCTGTTTTTT. Protein product: CASSQEGTNTGELFF.

The count of this clone is one. The DNA for the CDR3 is TGTGCCAGCAGCCTTAGCCACAGAGGTTCACCCCTCCACTTT. Protein sequence: CASSLSHRGSPLHF. The chain carries TRBV9 and TRBJ1-6; D is undetermined. V was shortened by 4 bases and J by 9 bases, with 14 bases between the two germline ends. CDR3 length equals 14 residues. Looked up from germline, CDR1 is SGDLS and CDR2 is YYNGEE.

V usage is TRBV11-2 and J usage is TRBJ2-7, with TRBD2 identical over 9 bases. CDR1 is SGHAT, CDR2 FQNNGV, per germline. The CDR3 runs to 15 residues. Germline trimming cut 5 bases from V and 1 base from J; bases unmatched to any gene: 6. The DNA for the CDR3 is TGTGCCAGCAGCCGGAGCAGCGGGGGGTCCTACGAGCAGTACGTC. Translated: CASSRSSGGSYEQYV.

The chain recombines TRBV6-6 with TRBJ1-2; D call uncertain. V lost 8 bases to trimming and J lost 9 bases, with 19 bases between them. The CDR3 runs 13 residues. CDR1 is MNHNY, CDR2 SVGAGI, per germline (reference sequence). The CDR3 DNA reads as TGTGCCAGCGATGAGAGGACTGAAGGGAGCTACACCTTC. This encodes CASDERTEGSYTF.

This rearrangement joins TRBV6-1 to TRBJ1-5, with unresolved D. This CDR3 has 14 amino acids. CDR1 and CDR2 (germline): MNHNS, SASEGT. Trimming removed 6 bases at V and 0 bases at J, with 9 bases between. The CDR3 protein is CASRAGNSNQPQHF. Here the CDR3 DNA reads TGTGCCAGCAGGGCGGGGAATAGCAATCAGCCCCAGCATTTT.

CDR3 sequence (DNA): TGTGCCAGCAGCTTAGCCCCGGGTCAGCCCCAGCATTTT. It translates to CASSLAPGQPQHF. The rearrangement joins TRBV11-2 to TRBJ1-5; D unclear. The CDR3 has 13 residues. V was clipped by 1 base and J by 6 bases, with 7 bases between them. The V gene's germline CDR1 is SGHAT and CDR2 FQNNGV. The full variable domain, its missing parts supplied by reference TRBV11-2 and TRBJ1-5, is EAGVAQSPRYKIIEKRQSVAFWCNPISGHATLYWYQQILGQGPKLLIQFQNNGVVDDSQLPKDRFSAERLKGVDSTLKIQPAKLEDSAVYLCASSLAPGQPQHFGDGTRLSIL.

This rearrangement joins TRBV11-2 to TRBJ2-7, with 8 bases fitting TRBD1. The CDR3 extends over 13 amino acids. Germline CDR1 and CDR2: SGHAT and FQNNGV. Unmatched junction bases numbered 4, after V lost 3 bases and J lost 6 bases. CDR3 in DNA: TGTGCCAGCAGCTTTGACAGGGGCGGCGAGCAGTACTTC. It translates to CASSFDRGGEQYF.